The 5 T cell receptor beta chains below were found in one sample sequenced in a study of neurological immune-mediated disorders. TCRdb reprocessed the 5' RACE reads with MiXCR, giving one entry per CDR3 protein. The table has some 30,000 distinct CDR3 sequences, over 12% seen once. The source material was PBMCs. All receptors come from a man between 65 and 85 years old in good health.

This clonotype was detected many times. V is TRBV3-1 and J is TRBJ2-7; D gene ambiguous. Germline loops: CDR1 LGHDT, CDR2 YNNKEL (reference sequence). CDR3 length: 12 residues. V shed 1 base and J shed 5 bases, with 6 bases lying between them. The DNA for the CDR3 is TGTGCCAGCAGCCAAGTAGGGAACGAGCAGTACTTC. Its protein product is CASSQVGNEQYF.

The rearrangement uses TRBV4-1 and TRBJ2-1; no clear D. Deletions cut 2 bases from V and 6 bases from J, with 8 bases between. The CDR3 totals 13 residues. CDR1 MGHRA and CDR2 YSYEKL come from the germline V gene. CDR3 amino acids: CASSQNWGNEQFF. The CDR3 DNA is TGCGCCAGCAGCCAAAACTGGGGCAATGAGCAGTTCTTC.

This clonotype was observed many times. V is TRBV9 and J is TRBJ1-1, with 9 bases aligning to TRBD1. Germline V CDR1 and CDR2: SGDLS, YYNGEE. The ends lost 0 bases at V and 0 bases at J; junction bases unmatched: 0. This CDR3 spans 15 amino acids. CDR3 bases: TGTGCCAGCAGCGTAGGGACAGGGGTGAACACTGAAGCTTTCTTT. Protein sequence: CASSVGTGVNTEAFF.

This clonotype was seen once. This rearrangement joins TRBV20-1 to TRBJ2-3; 8 bases map to TRBD2. Germline-derived CDR1 and CDR2 are DFQATT and SNEGSKA (reference sequence). J was trimmed by 3 bases and V by 0 bases; bases with no gene match: 11. This CDR3 has 17 amino acids. Here the CDR3 reads CSARDARRGERTDTQYF. CDR3 nucleotides: TGCAGTGCTAGAGATGCTCGGCGGGGGGAGCGGACAGATACGCAGTATTTT.

This clonotype was recorded at least ten times. The chain links TRBV5-1 to TRBJ1-1; 7 positions match TRBD1. CDR3 size: 14 residues. V trimming: 3 bases; J trimming: 4 bases; junction bases outside the gene matches: 6. The germline gives CDR1 SGHRS, CDR2 YFSETQ. The CDR3 coding sequence is TGCGCCAGCAGCTCACAGGGGAGGGGCACTGAAGCTTTCTTT. Translation: CASSSQGRGTEAFF.